The next 7 T cell receptor beta chains were all read from a single sample in a study of blood T cell repertoires in COVID-19. Here immunoSEQ multiplex PCR was the method, and the copy in TCRdb shows in-frame clones only, minus some. The top ten hold 3% to 4% of the sample, which has some 100,000 clones, 89% seen once. Material: peripheral blood. The receptors stem from a woman between 70 and 85 years old with acute or convalescent COVID-19.

This chain connects TRBV5-1 to TRBJ2-1, with TRBD2 identical over 14 bases. With V trimmed by 4 bases and J by 6 bases, 6 bases remained unmatched. This CDR3 spans 16 amino acids. Germline loops: CDR1 SGHRS, CDR2 YFSETQ. CDR3 sequence (DNA): TGCGCCAGCAGCGGGAGACTAGCGGGGGGGCTCAATGAGCAGTTCTTC. The encoded protein is CASSGRLAGGLNEQFF.

The chain joins TRBV2 to TRBJ1-1; possible D gene TRBD1, 5 bases. The CDR3 totals 13 residues. The ends were cut back, 6 bases at V and 2 bases at J, with 10 bases in the middle. Germline loops: CDR1 SNHLY, CDR2 FYNNEI. CDR3 in amino acids: CASRGEGNTEAFF. The CDR3 DNA reads as TGTGCCAGCAGGGGGGAGGGAAACACTGAAGCTTTCTTT.

The gene calls are TRBV18 and TRBJ2-1, with TRBD2 identical over 8 bases. The CDR3 length is 17 residues. Germline CDR1 KGHSH, CDR2 LQKENI. V lost 3 bases, J lost 5 bases, and 12 bases stayed unmatched. CDR3 in amino acids: CASSPGLSTSGNNEQFF. In DNA, the CDR3 is TGTGCCAGCTCACCGGGGTTAAGCACTAGCGGAAACAATGAGCAGTTCTTC.

This rearrangement joins TRBV28 to TRBJ2-2; weak D call: TRBD1 (6 bases). The V and J ends lost 7 bases and 4 bases respectively, with 16 bases between them. The germline V gene encodes CDR1 MDHEN and CDR2 SYDVKM. The CDR3 length is 15 residues. As DNA, the CDR3 is TGTGCCAGCACAGGACAGACGAAAGCCACCGGGGAGCTGTTTTTT. It is translated as CASTGQTKATGELFF.

This chain joins TRBV11-2 and TRBJ2-1; unclear D gene. V was cut by 0 bases and J by 5 bases, with 5 bases left in between. In germline, CDR1 is SGHAT, CDR2 FQNNGV. The CDR3 sequence is 13 residues long. This CDR3 is CASSLDYHNEQFF. The CDR3 bases are TGTGCCAGCAGCTTAGACTATCACAATGAGCAGTTCTTC.

The sample holds one count of this clone. The V and J genes are TRBV28 and TRBJ1-3, with no clear D. Trimming took off 5 bases at V and 3 bases at J, with 14 bases between the two ends. The CDR3 extends over 15 amino acids. Germline CDR1 and CDR2: MDHEN and SYDVKM. CDR3 protein: CASSRSGQHGNTIYF. The CDR3, as DNA: TGTGCCAGCAGTAGGTCTGGGCAGCATGGAAACACCATATATTTT.

The rearrangement uses TRBV5-6 and TRBJ1-3, with 8 bases identical to TRBD1. Germline values: CDR1 SGHDT, CDR2 YYEEEE. This CDR3 is 14 amino acids long. Losses at the gene ends were 4 bases for V and 3 bases for J; bases not matched to a gene: 3. CDR3 sequence (DNA): TGTGCCAGCAGCGGAACAGGGGGTGGAAACACCATATATTTT. It encodes CASSGTGGGNTIYF.